The TCR beta chain described here comes from a study of shared T cell receptors in the human thymus. CDR1 and CDR2 from the germline V gene are KGHSH and LQKENI. Trimming at V came to 8 bases and at J to 5 bases, leaving 7 bases not matched to a gene. This CDR3 is 14 amino acids long. Using immunoSEQ multiplex PCR, the repertoire was profiled, and TCRdb retains in-frame clones only, with some absent. The sample shows under 700,000 clones, about 80% of them seen only once. The sample was also linked to a second study, of human thymus T cells. That investigation notes: Related studies found that unrelated individuals share highly overlapping thymic repertoires.

The rearrangement uses TRBV18 and TRBJ2-3; 10 bases are a match to TRBD2. The clonotype was recovered from a boy in the first two years of life with a congenital heart defect. Sequencing was done on a sample of thymocytes. CDR3 sequence (DNA): TGTGCCAGCGACGGAGCGGGGGGGGGAGATACGCAGTATTTT. Translating gives CASDGAGGGDTQYF.